This entry lists 9 T cell receptor beta chains sequenced from one sample in a study of T cells in Graves' hyperthyroidism and ophthalmopathy. The investigators amplified TCR beta CDR3 regions from RNA transcripts. HTBI primers were used for first-round RT-PCR of the TCR CDR3. Via MiXCR, TCRdb re-called the multiplex PCR reads, giving one row per CDR3 protein. The sample includes 380,000 or so distinct CDR3 sequences, roughly 13% of them seen just once. The sample was blood. All receptors come from a young man with Graves' hyperthyroidism that later progressed to Graves' ophthalmopathy.

This clonotype turned up a few times. This chain uses TRBV20-1 with TRBJ2-1, with 12 bases aligning to TRBD2. From germline, CDR1 is DFQATT and CDR2 SNEGSKA (reference sequence). Trimming took 6 bases from V and 12 from J; bases not matched to a gene: 9. The CDR3 extends over 13 amino acids. The CDR3, as DNA: TGCAGTGCCCTGGGGCTAGCGGGGGGGCGGCAGTTCTTC. Translated, it gives CSALGLAGGRQFF.

This clonotype was detected ten times or more. The chain links TRBV5-1 to TRBJ2-2; D remains unclear. This CDR3 contains 13 residues. The germline V gene encodes CDR1 SGHRS and CDR2 YFSETQ. V lost 4 bases to trimming and J lost 0 bases, with 4 bases between them. The CDR3 here is CASSRANTGELFF. CDR3 coding DNA: TGCGCCAGCAGCCGTGCGAACACCGGGGAGCTGTTTTTT.

This chain joins TRBV10-3 and TRBJ1-2; 7 nucleotides agree with TRBD1. Per germline, CDR1 ENHRY and CDR2 SYGVKD. CDR3 length: 16 amino acids. J lost 0 bases, V lost 6 bases, and 10 bases had no gene match. As DNA, the CDR3 is TGTGCCATCAGCGTAGACTCCCAGGGGGCTAACTATGGCTACACCTTC. Amino acids: CAISVDSQGANYGYTF.

There are many counts of this clonotype. This sequence joins TRBV29-1 and TRBJ2-1; D ambiguous. The CDR3 covers 14 residues. V lost 1 base and J 2 bases, leaving 9 bases between the germline ends. Germline loops: CDR1 SQVTM, CDR2 ANQGSEA. CDR3 nucleotide sequence: TGCAGCGTTGAAGGCTATTTCGCCTACAATGAGCAGTTCTTC. Translation: CSVEGYFAYNEQFF.

This clonotype was picked up many times. This rearrangement joins TRBV10-3 to TRBJ1-5; D not certain. Trimming pared 3 bases from V and 0 bases from J, leaving 6 bases between. Germline V lookup: CDR1 ENHRY, CDR2 SYGVKD. The length of the CDR3 is 14 residues. In nucleotides, the CDR3 is TGTGCCATCAGTGAAGTGGGTAGCAATCAGCCCCAGCATTTT. Residues: CAISEVGSNQPQHF.

As concerns this clonotype: One base away lies a much larger clone, so this may be a sequencing read error. The chain joins TRBV30 to TRBJ2-7; 9 bases are shared with TRBD1. This CDR3 is built from 14 residues. The germline V gene encodes CDR1 GTSNPN and CDR2 SVGIG (reference sequence). The CDR3 DNA sequence: TGTGACTGGAGTCCCGGGACAGGGAGCCACGAGCAGTACTTC. Translated, it gives CDWSPGTGSHEQYF.

This clonotype occurred a few times. The rearrangement uses TRBV28 and TRBJ2-6, with TRBD1 matching 8 bases. Germline V gene sequence: CDR1 MDHEN, CDR2 SYDVKM. The V and J ends lost 5 bases and 0 bases, in that order; junction bases with no gene match: 9. This CDR3 comprises 18 residues. CDR3 loop: CASSTRQGAVSGANVLTF. The CDR3 region has the DNA TGTGCCAGCAGTACCCGCCAGGGGGCCGTCTCTGGGGCCAACGTCCTGACTTTC.

This clonotype has ten or more counts. J is TRBJ1-4 and V is TRBV6-1, with D maybe TRBD1 (5 bases). Trimming removed 6 bases from V and 0 bases from J, with 20 bases in between. The CDR3 totals 18 residues. CDR1 MNHNS and CDR2 SASEGT come from the germline V gene. CDR3 in amino acids: CASSYGPGIGTTNEKLFF. CDR3 nucleotide sequence: TGTGCCAGCAGCTACGGGCCAGGGATTGGTACAACTAATGAAAAACTGTTTTTT.

Many counts were recorded for this clonotype. J is TRBJ1-5 and V is TRBV12-3 or TRBV12-4; D is unclear. The CDR3 is 14 residues long. The V and J ends lost 4 bases and 4 bases respectively, with 11 bases between them. The CDR3 DNA is TGTGCCAGCAGTTATTCGGAAGTTAATCAGCCCCAGCATTTT. This gives the protein CASSYSEVNQPQHF.